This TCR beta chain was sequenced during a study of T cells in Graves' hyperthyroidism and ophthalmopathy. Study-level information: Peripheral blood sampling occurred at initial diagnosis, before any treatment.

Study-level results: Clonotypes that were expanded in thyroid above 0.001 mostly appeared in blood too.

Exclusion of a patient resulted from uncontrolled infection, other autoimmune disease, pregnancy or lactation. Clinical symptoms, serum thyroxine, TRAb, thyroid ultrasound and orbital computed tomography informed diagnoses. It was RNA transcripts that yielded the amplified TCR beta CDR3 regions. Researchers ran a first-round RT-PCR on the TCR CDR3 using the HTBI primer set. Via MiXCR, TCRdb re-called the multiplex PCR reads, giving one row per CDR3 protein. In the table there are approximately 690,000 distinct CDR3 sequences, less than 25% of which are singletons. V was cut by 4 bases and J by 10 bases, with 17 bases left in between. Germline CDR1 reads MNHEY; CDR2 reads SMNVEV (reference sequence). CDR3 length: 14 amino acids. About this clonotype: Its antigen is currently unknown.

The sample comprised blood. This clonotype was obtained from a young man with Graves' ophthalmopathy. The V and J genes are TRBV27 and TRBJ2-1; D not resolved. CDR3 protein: CASSSRQSGTEQFF. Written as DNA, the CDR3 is TGTGCCAGCAGTTCTCGGCAGTCTGGTACGGAGCAGTTCTTC.